The 23 T cell receptor beta chains below were found in one sample sequenced in a study of blood T cell repertoires in COVID-19. TCRdb's copy holds only in-frame clones and misses some; the assay was immunoSEQ multiplex PCR. The sample contains 190,000 or so clones, 90% of which appear only once. Specimen: PBMCs or T cells enriched from blood (not recorded which). These receptors were collected from a man aged 25 to 40 who had recovered from COVID-19.

The chain couples TRBV5-4 to TRBJ2-7; 7 nucleotides align to TRBD1. With V trimmed by 4 bases and J by 0 bases, 7 bases remained unmatched. Per the germline V gene, CDR1 is SGHNT and CDR2 is YYREEE (reference sequence). The CDR3 extends over 15 amino acids. The CDR3 nucleotides are TGTGCCAGCAGCCCCCGGGACAGTAGCTCCTACGAGCAGTACTTC. It specifies CASSPRDSSSYEQYF.

The CDR3 reads CASRRTGGYGYTF. The DNA for the CDR3 is TGTGCCAGCAGAAGAACAGGGGGGTATGGCTACACCTTC. The chain joins TRBV5-5 to TRBJ1-2, with TRBD1 matching over 8 bases. V trimming: 5 bases; J trimming: 5 bases; junction bases outside the gene matches: 5. Germline V gene lookup returns CDR1 SGHKS and CDR2 YYEKEE (reference sequence). The CDR3 runs 13 residues.

V gene TRBV2 combines with J gene TRBJ1-1, with D unclear. Germline values: CDR1 SNHLY, CDR2 FYNNEI. V was pared by 6 bases and J by 1 base, with 9 bases between. The CDR3 covers 13 residues. The CDR3 loop reads CASSQQTNTEAFF. In DNA form, the CDR3 reads TGTGCCAGCAGCCAACAGACGAACACTGAAGCTTTCTTT.

The gene calls are TRBV3-1 (or the pseudogene TRBV3-2) and TRBJ2-5, with D perhaps TRBD2 (6 bases). Deletions cut 0 bases from V and 2 bases from J, with 16 bases between. Germline V lookup: CDR1 LGHDT, CDR2 YNNKEL (reference sequence). The CDR3 contains 17 residues. DNA for the CDR3: TGTGCCAGCAGCCAAGATGGAGGTCCCGGGGGACAAGAGACCCAGTACTTC. Amino acid sequence: CASSQDGGPGGQETQYF.

The chain carries TRBV18 and TRBJ2-7; possibly TRBD2 for D (6 bases). V lost 3 bases and J 0 bases, leaving 12 bases between the germline ends. Germline loops: CDR1 KGHSH, CDR2 LQKENI. The CDR3 contains 15 residues. This chain's CDR3 is CASSPKSGFSYEQYF. The DNA for the CDR3 is TGTGCCAGCTCACCTAAAAGCGGGTTCTCCTACGAGCAGTACTTC.

The chain uses TRBV7-2 and TRBJ2-4, with TRBD1 matching 8 bases. V was pared by 5 bases and J by 1 base, with 13 bases of the junction left unmatched. Germline assignment: CDR1 SGHTA and CDR2 FQGNSA. This CDR3 comprises 18 residues. DNA of the CDR3: TGTGCCAGCAGCAAGGGGACAGGAGCCGTTGTTGCCAAAAACATTCAGTACTTC. The encoded protein is CASSKGTGAVVAKNIQYF.

This clone came up a few times. The V call is TRBV15, the J call TRBJ1-4; TRBD1 matches at 8 bases. Unmatched junction bases numbered 18, after V lost 1 base and J lost 8 bases. CDR1 is LNHNV and CDR2 is YYDKDF in the germline V gene (reference sequence). This CDR3 has 19 residues. CDR3 nucleotides: TGTGCCACCAGCAGAGTTAGGGGCTTTACGGGACAGGAGGACGAAAAACTGTTTTTT. This codes for CATSRVRGFTGQEDEKLFF.

V and J are TRBV28 and TRBJ2-7; D remains unclear. This CDR3 has 11 amino acids. Between the trimmed V and J ends, which lost 4 bases and 7 bases, there was a span of 8 bases. Germline V lookup: CDR1 MDHEN, CDR2 SYDVKM. CDR3 region: CASSYLEEQYF. Written as DNA, the CDR3 is TGTGCCAGCAGTTATCTAGAGGAGCAGTACTTC.

The rearrangement links TRBV19 to TRBJ2-7, with 7 bases identical to TRBD1. CDR1 LNHDA and CDR2 SQIVND come from the germline V gene (reference sequence). CDR3 length: 12 amino acids. V shed 3 bases and J 5 bases; nucleotides not matched to a gene: 1. CDR3 nucleotides: TGTGCCAGTAGTATCACAGGGGACGAGCAGTACTTC. Translation: CASSITGDEQYF.

The genes are TRBV5-4 and TRBJ2-2, with TRBD2 matching over 11 bases. The germline gives CDR1 SGHNT, CDR2 YYREEE (reference sequence). The CDR3 has 17 residues. V shed 0 bases, J shed 6 bases, and the junction held 7 bases outside the gene matches. The DNA for the CDR3 is TGTGCCAGCAGCTTGGCACTAGCGGGAGTAGTTTCCGGGGAGCTGTTTTTT. Amino acid sequence: CASSLALAGVVSGELFF.

This sequence joins TRBV7-8 and TRBJ2-7; the match to TRBD1 covers 7 bases. The length of the CDR3 is 15 residues. The V segment lost 5 bases and the J segment 2 bases; nucleotides outside the gene matches: 9. CDR1 and CDR2 from the germline V gene are SGHVS and FQNEAQ. The CDR3: CASSPIRDRPYEQYF. Here the CDR3 DNA reads TGTGCCAGCAGCCCAATCCGGGACAGACCCTACGAGCAGTACTTC. Together with reference TRBV7-8 and TRBJ2-7, the CDR3 gives the full variable domain: GAGVSQSPRYKVAKRGQDVALRCDPISGHVSLFWYQQALGQGPEFLTYFQNEAQLDKSGLPSDRFFAERPEGSVSTLKIQRTQQEDSAVYLCASSPIRDRPYEQYFGPGTRLTVT.

This sequence joins TRBV9 and TRBJ1-5; D is unresolved. Trimming took 0 bases from V and 1 from J, leaving 8 bases between them. Germline V gene data show CDR1 as SGDLS and CDR2 as YYNGEE. This CDR3 comprises 15 residues. In DNA, the CDR3 is TGTGCCAGCAGCGTAGGAGGGTCCAGCAATCAGCCCCAGCATTTT. Translating gives CASSVGGSSNQPQHF. Filled out from reference TRBV9 and TRBJ1-5, the complete variable domain reads DSGVTQTPKHLITATGQRVTLRCSPRSGDLSVYWYQQSLDQGLQFLIQYYNGEERAKGNILERFSAQQFPDLHSELNLSSLELGDSALYFCASSVGGSSNQPQHFGDGTRLSIL.

As regards this clone: Other nucleotide sequences in the sample specify the same CDR3. The chain employs TRBV3-1 (or the pseudogene TRBV3-2) and TRBJ2-3; 11 bases fit TRBD2. CDR3 length: 16 residues. V trimming: 6 bases; J trimming: 2 bases; junction bases outside the gene matches: 7. The germline V gene encodes CDR1 LGHDT and CDR2 YNNKEL (reference sequence). The CDR3 DNA reads as TGTGCCAGCAGTCGAACTAGCGGGGGCCTCACAGATACGCAGTATTTT. It encodes CASSRTSGGLTDTQYF.

The chain has TRBV6-6 and TRBJ1-4, with 7 positions matching TRBD1. The CDR3 loop spans 14 amino acids. CDR1 is MNHNY, CDR2 SVGAGI, per germline (reference sequence). With 7 bases clipped from V and 4 bases from J, the junction kept 6 bases outside the gene matches. CDR3 region: CASISDRFNEKLFF. In DNA, the CDR3 is TGTGCCAGCATTTCGGACAGGTTTAATGAAAAACTGTTTTTT.

The chain combines TRBV3-1 (or the pseudogene TRBV3-2) with TRBJ1-5; no clear D gene. The length of the CDR3 is 14 residues. Germline values: CDR1 LGHDT, CDR2 YNNKEL (reference sequence). Trimming stripped 2 bases from V and 0 bases from J, with 5 bases between. The CDR3 sequence is CASSQLGSNQPQHF. CDR3 in DNA: TGTGCCAGCAGCCAACTAGGTAGCAATCAGCCCCAGCATTTT.

CDR3 in DNA: TGTGCCAGCAGTTTATTCAGGGGGCCCCCTTACGAGCAGTACTTC. Protein product: CASSLFRGPPYEQYF. The rearrangement joins TRBV28 to TRBJ2-7; TRBD1 matches at 8 bases. The CDR3 has 15 residues. V shed 1 base and J 4 bases; nucleotides not matched to a gene: 6. CDR1 is MDHEN, CDR2 SYDVKM, per germline.

The count of this clone is one. The J gene is TRBJ2-7, the V gene TRBV7-9; 7 positions agree with TRBD1. The germline CDR1 and CDR2 sequences are SEHNR and FQNEAQ (reference sequence). With 5 bases clipped from V and 6 bases from J, the junction kept 7 bases outside the gene matches. CDR3 length equals 13 residues. CDR3 coding DNA: TGTGCCAGCAGCCGACAGGGTAGGGTCGAGCAGTACTTC. The encoded protein is CASSRQGRVEQYF.

This rearrangement joins TRBV25-1 to TRBJ2-7; maybe TRBD1 (6 bases). The CDR3 sequence is 14 residues long. Germline CDR1 is MGHDK and CDR2 is SYGVNS. The V end lost 0 bases, the J end lost 6 bases, and 12 bases lay between the germline ends. The CDR3 nucleotides read TGTGCCAGCAGTGAATACGCCAGGGGAATCGAGCAGTACTTC. Its translation: CASSEYARGIEQYF.

The V gene is TRBV28, the J gene TRBJ2-2; no clear D gene. This CDR3 is built from 12 residues. Germline CDR1 is MDHEN and CDR2 is SYDVKM. Trimming pared 7 bases from V and 5 bases from J, leaving 8 bases between. CDR3 sequence reads: CASKRSTGELFF. In DNA, the CDR3 is TGTGCCAGCAAGAGAAGTACCGGGGAGCTGTTTTTT.

This rearrangement joins TRBV7-9 to TRBJ1-2, with 8 bases fitting TRBD1. This CDR3 is 16 amino acids long. Germline CDR1 and CDR2: SEHNR and FQNEAQ (reference sequence). V lost 1 base to trimming and J lost 4 bases; unmatched junction nucleotides: 8. CDR3: CASSLVGQGARYGYTF. The CDR3, as DNA: TGTGCCAGCAGCTTAGTGGGGCAGGGGGCTCGCTATGGCTACACCTTC.

The V and J genes are TRBV10-2 and TRBJ2-2; tentative D call: TRBD2 (5 bases). The V end was cut by 6 bases, the J end by 0 bases, with 14 bases between. Germline CDR1 is WSHSY and CDR2 is SAAADI. The CDR3 has 16 residues. The CDR3 protein is CASRALFSANTGELFF. The CDR3 nucleotides are TGCGCCAGCAGGGCCCTATTTAGCGCGAACACCGGGGAGCTGTTTTTT.

This clone was recorded once. The V and J genes are TRBV6-5 and TRBJ1-1; 7 bases agree with TRBD1. This CDR3 region has 15 residues. The germline CDR1 and CDR2 sequences are MNHEY and SVGAGI. The J segment lost 0 bases and the V segment lost 5 bases, leaving 6 bases of the junction unmatched. CDR3 protein: CASSTTGQLNTEAFF. The CDR3 bases are TGTGCCAGCAGTACCACGGGACAGTTGAACACTGAAGCTTTCTTT.

V and J are TRBV7-6 and TRBJ2-1; TRBD1 matches 12 bases. Germline CDR1 reads SGHVS; CDR2 reads FNYEAQ. V trimming: 5 bases; J trimming: 5 bases; junction bases outside the gene matches: 4. The CDR3 is made up of 15 amino acids. The CDR3 bases are TGTGCCAGCAGCACGGGACAGGGGGCGGACAATGAGCAGTTCTTC. This codes for CASSTGQGADNEQFF.